This T cell receptor (beta chain) was captured in a study of vaccination effects on CD4 cells after COVID-19. Study-wide findings and caveats: Marked clonal contraction was seen in infection- and vaccine-induced clones late after vaccination. Missing from the study were early post-infection timepoints, and its convalescent patients were few. After vaccination of healthy people, only 1 of 255 vaccine-induced clones cross-reacted with common cold coronaviruses.

Upon completion of 10 to 11 days in culture, CD4+ T cells were isolated. IL-2 medium was substituted for half the medium on days 3 and 7. Measured with immunoSEQ multiplex PCR; TCRdb has only the in-frame clones, and not every one. This table has tens of thousands of clones, 65% to 70% appearing once. About this clone: The antigen is unknown.

CDR1 is MNHNS and CDR2 is SASEGT in the germline V gene. The junction had 1 base not matched to a gene; V was cut back by 1 base and J by 2 bases. CDR3 length equals 15 residues. Sequencing was performed on CD4+ T cells from PBMCs cultured without peptide, taken before COVID-19 vaccination. The chain combines TRBV6-1 with TRBJ2-7, with TRBD1 matching 11 bases. The clonotype originates from a human donor who received a COVID-19 vaccine. The CDR3 is CASSEGTGGPYEQYF. CDR3 nucleotides: TGTGCCAGCAGTGAAGGGACAGGGGGCCCCTACGAGCAGTACTTC.